A selection of T cell receptor beta chains follows, all from one sample in a study of CD8+ T cells in alopecia areata. The repertoire was sequenced with immunoSEQ multiplex PCR; TCRdb's copy has only in-frame clones and lacks some. Of about 190,000 clones listed, about three fifths were seen once; the top ten hold around 0.69%. The sample here was CD4+ T cells sorted from blood, taken at week 4, from a patient treated with tofacitinib. These receptor sequences come from a human donor with alopecia areata. The CDR3 runs from the conserved cysteine through the conserved F or W.

v_call cdr3_aa
TRBV4-3 CASSPTRRLQETQYF
TRBV6-1 CASSYGVGYTF
TRBV30 CAWSVSGRGNIQYF
TRBV4-2 CASSRQNSATSYEQYF
TRBV5-4 CASSFRTGVGETQYF
TRBV30 CAWSVYRETQYF
TRBV18 CASTTQETQYF
TRBV29-1 CSAMTARDYGYTF
TRBV5-1 CASSPGGGYQPQHF
TRBV2 CASRPTVNTEAFF
TRBV6-6 CASSYRTGGGEQFF
TRBV4-2 CASSQDSRGNTGELFF
TRBV7-2 CASSSGGEEKLFF
TRBV29-1 CSVEDLVGQGRVFF
TRBV15 CATSRDRSAGGLLADTQYF
TRBV6-5 CASRQGSEQYF
TRBV30 CAWRTPGSHSPLHF
TRBV29-1 CSVGGWPSTDTQYF
TRBV7-8 CASSPTSISRETQYF
TRBV5-6 CASSPYGETQYF
TRBV27 CGISATNTGELFF
TRBV6-5 CASSLTQSNQPQHF
TRBV11-2 CASSSEATWREALSYEQYF
TRBV5-4 CASSLPGLAYNEQFF